Listed below are T cell receptor beta chains from one sample, sequenced in a study of T cell repertoires in cytomegalovirus infection. MiXCR, applied by TCRdb to the reads, yields one record per CDR3 protein. The data contain around 190,000 distinct CDR3 sequences, approximately 15% of them seen just once; the ten biggest clones take up over 20%. The specimen sequenced was PBMCs. The receptors stem from a human donor in good health (CMV status not recorded). Some clones in this sample may be carry-over from other donors' samples. The CDR3 runs from the conserved cysteine through the conserved F or W. The D gene is left open where the match is weak. Clone size appears in some rows only: once, few, many, or a class for an expanded clone.

TRBV20-1	NA	NA	TRBJ2-4	CSARGPGWMAKNIQYF	TGCAGTGCTAGAGGACCAGGTTGGATGGCCAAAAACATTCAGTACTTC
TRBV7-2	many	NA	TRBJ1-1	CASSFDGRRTEAFF	TGTGCCAGCAGCTTTGACGGCCGTCGGACTGAAGCTTTCTTT
TRBV19	few	NA	TRBJ1-5	CASSEGLGQPQHF	TGTGCCAGTAGTGAAGGGCTCGGTCAGCCCCAGCATTTT
TRBV6-2/TRBV6-3	few	TRBD1	TRBJ1-2	CASSSWTGPKVSGYTF	TGTGCCAGCAGTTCTTGGACAGGGCCTAAGGTATCGGGCTACACCTTC
TRBV19	NA	TRBD1	TRBJ1-5	CASSRDRGSYSNQPQHF	TGTGCCAGTAGTCGGGACAGGGGGTCCTATAGCAATCAGCCCCAGCATTTT
TRBV6-2/TRBV6-3	NA	NA	TRBJ2-1	CASSSPDSYNEQFF	TGTGCCAGCAGTTCTCCGGACAGCTACAATGAGCAGTTCTTC
TRBV20-1	few	NA	TRBJ2-7	CSAADSRAPMSSYEQYF	TGCAGTGCTGCTGATTCCAGGGCCCCGATGAGCTCCTACGAGCAGTACTTC
TRBV10-3	few	TRBD1	TRBJ1-1	CAISDRTGGPANTEAFF	TGTGCCATCAGCGACAGGACAGGGGGACCTGCGAACACTGAAGCTTTCTTT
TRBV28	NA	TRBD2	TRBJ2-4	CASSPPLPGGNIQYF	TGTGCCAGCAGCCCCCCGTTGCCGGGGGGAAACATTCAGTACTTC
TRBV5-1	few	TRBD1	TRBJ1-4	CASSSGQGPKNEKLFF	TGCGCCAGCAGCTCAGGACAGGGCCCCAAGAATGAAAAACTGTTTTTT
TRBV27	NA	NA	TRBJ2-2	CASSLPGPANTGELFF	TGTGCCAGCAGTTTACCCGGGCCCGCGAACACCGGGGAGCTGTTTTTT
TRBV12-3/TRBV12-4	many	TRBD1	TRBJ1-1	CASSPRDRGGGTEAFF	TGTGCCAGCAGTCCTCGGGACAGGGGGGGGGGCACTGAAGCTTTCTTT
TRBV19	few	NA	TRBJ1-2	CASSIGLAPPSYGYTF	TGTGCCAGTAGTATCGGCTTGGCACCACCCTCCTATGGCTACACCTTC
TRBV6-1	many	NA	TRBJ2-7	CASRPEDLRRGEQYF	TGTGCCAGCAGGCCGGAGGATCTTAGGCGAGGAGAGCAGTACTTC
TRBV7-9	many	NA	TRBJ2-2	CASRAHTGELFF	TGTGCCAGCAGGGCCCACACCGGGGAGCTGTTTTTT
TRBV18	NA	NA	TRBJ2-5	CASSTEETQYF	TGTGCCAGCTCAACAGAAGAGACCCAGTACTTC
TRBV25-1	many	NA	TRBJ2-7	CASSLIYEQYF	TGTGCCAGTAGCCTCATCTACGAGCAGTACTTC
TRBV29-1	few	NA	TRBJ1-1	CSVQFITEAFF	TGCAGCGTTCAATTTATCACTGAAGCTTTCTTT
TRBV28	few	NA	TRBJ2-7	CASSLYGGLAYEQYF	TGTGCCAGCAGTTTATACGGGGGATTGGCCTACGAGCAGTACTTC
TRBV20-1	NA	TRBD1	TRBJ1-1	CSAKGTASTEAFF	TGCAGTGCTAAGGGGACAGCCAGCACTGAAGCTTTCTTT
TRBV28	NA	TRBD1	TRBJ1-2	CASRTDRGPLYGYTF	TGTGCCAGCAGGACCGACAGGGGGCCCCTCTATGGCTACACCTTC
TRBV7-2	many	NA	TRBJ2-3	CASSSKGDTQYF	TGTGCCAGCAGCTCGAAGGGAGATACGCAGTATTTT
TRBV7-3	many	TRBD1	TRBJ2-1	CASSSGDRGRLVSDEQFF	TGTGCCAGCAGCTCTGGAGACAGGGGACGTTTGGTAAGCGATGAGCAGTTCTTC
TRBV5-1	NA	NA	TRBJ1-3	CASSLSDRGSGNTIYF	TGCGCCAGCAGCTTGTCGGACAGAGGCTCTGGAAACACCATATATTTT
TRBV6-2/TRBV6-3	NA	NA	TRBJ2-7	CASKSGQTYEQYF	TGTGCCAGCAAAAGCGGGCAAACCTACGAGCAGTACTTC
TRBV29-1	NA	NA	TRBJ2-3	CSVELAVTDTQYF	TGCAGCGTTGAATTAGCGGTAACAGATACGCAGTATTTT
TRBV7-2	few	TRBD2	TRBJ2-1	CASSSLAAYNEQFF	TGTGCCAGCAGCTCTCTAGCGGCCTACAATGAGCAGTTCTTC
TRBV5-5	NA	NA	TRBJ2-3	CASSLQGPTTQYF	TGTGCCAGCAGCTTGCAGGGGCCCACTACGCAGTATTTT
TRBV29-1	few	TRBD2	TRBJ2-2	CSVAAGGLPGELFF	TGCAGCGTTGCAGCGGGGGGGCTCCCCGGGGAGCTGTTTTTT
TRBV7-8	many	TRBD1	TRBJ2-7	CASSRTWDRDEQYF	TGTGCCAGCAGTCGAACCTGGGACAGGGACGAGCAGTACTTC
TRBV7-2	many	NA	TRBJ2-3	CASSYYTDTQYF	TGTGCCAGCAGTTACTACACAGATACGCAGTATTTT
TRBV6-5	NA	NA	TRBJ2-6	CASRGIGANVLTF	TGTGCCAGCCGCGGCATCGGGGCCAACGTCCTGACTTTC
TRBV12-3/TRBV12-4	NA	TRBD2	TRBJ2-7	CASSGLAGVWYEQYF	TGTGCCAGCAGTGGACTAGCGGGAGTATGGTACGAGCAGTACTTC
TRBV19	NA	TRBD1	TRBJ1-2	CASSHPGQDYGYTF	TGTGCCAGTAGTCACCCGGGACAGGACTATGGCTACACCTTC
TRBV7-2	many	TRBD2	TRBJ2-2	CASSYVAGVAGELFF	TGTGCCAGCAGCTATGTAGCGGGAGTTGCCGGGGAGCTGTTTTTT
TRBV29-1	NA	NA	TRBJ1-1	CSVEKGGTEAFF	TGCAGCGTTGAAAAAGGCGGGACTGAAGCTTTCTTT
TRBV6-5	NA	NA	TRBJ1-1	CASSYSTRGDTEAFF	TGTGCCAGCAGTTACTCGACCCGTGGGGACACTGAAGCTTTCTTT
TRBV7-2	many	NA	TRBJ2-1	CASSRAGPSSYNEQFF	TGTGCCAGCAGCCGAGCGGGTCCTAGCTCCTACAATGAGCAGTTCTTC
TRBV28	NA	TRBD1	TRBJ1-5	CASSLTGGGNQLQHF	TGTGCCAGCAGCCTCACAGGGGGCGGGAATCAGCTCCAGCATTTT
TRBV28	few	TRBD2	TRBJ2-7	CASSSLAGAYEQYF	TGTGCCAGCAGTTCTCTAGCGGGAGCCTACGAGCAGTACTTC
TRBV7-2	many	NA	TRBJ2-6	CASSLNAFSGANVLTF	TGTGCCAGCAGCTTGAACGCTTTTTCTGGGGCCAACGTCCTGACTTTC
TRBV12-3/TRBV12-4	many	NA	TRBJ1-2	CASWVFGQGGGYGYTF	TGTGCCAGCTGGGTTTTCGGGCAAGGCGGAGGCTATGGCTACACCTTC
TRBV19	NA	NA	TRBJ2-5	CASSLGQYQETQYF	TGTGCCAGTAGTCTTGGGCAGTACCAAGAGACCCAGTACTTC
TRBV28	NA	NA	TRBJ2-7	CASSGTSYEQYF	TGTGCCAGCAGTGGGACTTCCTACGAGCAGTACTTC
TRBV19	many	NA	TRBJ1-2	CASNRANYGYTF	TGTGCCAGTAACAGGGCGAACTATGGCTACACCTTC
TRBV9	few	NA	TRBJ2-3	CASSVVGIVGDTQYF	TGTGCCAGCAGCGTAGTTGGGATCGTTGGAGATACGCAGTATTTT
TRBV18	NA	NA	TRBJ1-2	CASSPGRERYTF	TGTGCCAGCTCACCCGGGAGGGAAAGATACACCTTC
TRBV18	few	NA	TRBJ1-2	CASSPLAEDYGYTF	TGTGCCAGCTCACCCCTGGCGGAGGACTATGGCTACACCTTC
TRBV28	NA	TRBD1	TRBJ1-5	CATHNRGSQPQHF	TGTGCCACCCATAACAGGGGCAGTCAGCCCCAGCATTTT
TRBV7-9	NA	NA	TRBJ2-3	CASSLKGELTDTQYF	TGTGCCAGCAGCTTAAAGGGGGAACTCACAGATACGCAGTATTTT
TRBV7-8	many	TRBD1	TRBJ2-2	CASSSRTGKKGLPGELFF	TGTGCCAGCAGCTCGAGGACAGGGAAGAAAGGCTTGCCCGGGGAGCTGTTTTTT